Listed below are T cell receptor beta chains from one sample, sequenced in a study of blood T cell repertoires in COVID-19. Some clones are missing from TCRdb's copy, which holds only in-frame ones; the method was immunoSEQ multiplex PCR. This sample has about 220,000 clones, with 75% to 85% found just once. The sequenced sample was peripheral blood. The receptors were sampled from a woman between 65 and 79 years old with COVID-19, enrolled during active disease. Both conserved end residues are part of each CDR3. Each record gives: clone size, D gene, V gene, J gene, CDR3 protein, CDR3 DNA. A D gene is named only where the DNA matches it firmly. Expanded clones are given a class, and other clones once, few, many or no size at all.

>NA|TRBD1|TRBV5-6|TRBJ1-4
CASSSGQGRSTNEKLFF
TGTGCCAGCAGCTCCGGACAGGGTCGGTCTACTAATGAAAAACTGTTTTTT
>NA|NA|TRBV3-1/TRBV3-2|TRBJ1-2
CASSQVRGPYGYTF
TGTGCCAGCAGCCAAGTCAGGGGTCCTTATGGCTACACCTTC
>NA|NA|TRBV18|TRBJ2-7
CASSPSDEQYF
TGTGCCAGCTCTCCTAGTGACGAGCAGTACTTC
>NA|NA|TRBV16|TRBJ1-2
CASSRGFRGNYGYTF
TGTGCCAGCAGCCGGGGGTTCAGGGGAAATTATGGCTACACCTTC
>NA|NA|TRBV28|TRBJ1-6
CASSFSGKGAPLHF
TGTGCCAGCAGTTTCTCAGGGAAAGGGGCACCCCTCCACTTT
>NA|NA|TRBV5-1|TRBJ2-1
CASSPQGSPYNEQFF
TGCGCCAGCAGCCCTCAGGGATCCCCCTACAATGAGCAGTTCTTC
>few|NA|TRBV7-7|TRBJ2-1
CASSPSGTKGDEQFF
TGTGCTAGCAGCCCCTCCGGGACGAAGGGGGATGAGCAGTTCTTC
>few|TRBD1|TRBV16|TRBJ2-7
CASSQFTRQGTNEQYF
TGTGCCAGCAGCCAATTCACTAGACAGGGGACGAACGAGCAGTACTTC
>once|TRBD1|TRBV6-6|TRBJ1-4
CASSSGGANDEKLFF
TGTGCCAGCAGTTCAGGGGGCGCGAATGATGAAAAACTGTTTTTT
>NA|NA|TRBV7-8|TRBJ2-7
CASSGGRRENEQYF
TGTGCCAGCAGCGGGGGGAGAAGGGAAAACGAGCAGTACTTC
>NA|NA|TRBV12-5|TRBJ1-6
CASGLSPLSSYNSPLHF
TGTGCTAGTGGTTTGTCCCCCTTGAGCTCCTATAATTCACCCCTCCACTTT
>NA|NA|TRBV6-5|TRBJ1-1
CASSYVGGQGTEAFF
TGTGCCAGCAGTTACGTGGGAGGGCAAGGCACTGAAGCTTTCTTT
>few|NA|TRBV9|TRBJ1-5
CASSPQAGHQPQHF
TGTGCCAGCAGCCCCCAGGCAGGGCATCAGCCCCAGCATTTT
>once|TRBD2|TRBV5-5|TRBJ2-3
CASSTGLAGGNTQYF
TGTGCCAGCAGCACCGGACTAGCGGGCGGAAATACGCAGTATTTT
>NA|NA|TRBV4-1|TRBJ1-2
CASSQGASPPPHYGYTF
TGCGCCAGCAGCCAAGGCGCATCCCCGCCCCCCCACTATGGCTACACCTTC
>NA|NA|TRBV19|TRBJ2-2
CASRLQGANTGELFF
TGTGCCAGTAGGCTACAGGGCGCGAACACCGGGGAGCTGTTTTTT
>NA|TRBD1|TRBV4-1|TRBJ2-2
CASSLPAGQGNTGELFF
TGCGCCAGCAGCCTCCCCGCGGGACAGGGGAACACCGGGGAGCTGTTTTTT
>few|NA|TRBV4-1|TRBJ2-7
CASSQAPGGYEQYF
TGCGCCAGCAGCCAAGCCCCAGGAGGCTACGAGCAGTACTTC
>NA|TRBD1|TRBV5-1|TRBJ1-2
CASSLGTGKTFSGYTF
TGCGCCAGCAGCCTCGGGACAGGGAAGACATTTTCTGGCTACACCTTC
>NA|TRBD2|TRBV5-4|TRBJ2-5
CASTLSGRGIETQYF
TGTGCCAGCACCCTGAGCGGGAGGGGAATCGAGACCCAGTACTTC
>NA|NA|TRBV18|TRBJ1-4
CASSPFDSPNEKLFF
TGTGCCAGCTCACCCTTCGACAGTCCTAATGAAAAACTGTTTTTT
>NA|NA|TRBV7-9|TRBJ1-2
CASSPAGRGRYTF
TGTGCCAGCAGCCCCGCCGGGAGGGGACGCTACACCTTC
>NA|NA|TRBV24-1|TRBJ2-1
CATSALDPTHEQFF
TGTGCCACCAGTGCCCTAGACCCCACCCATGAGCAGTTCTTC
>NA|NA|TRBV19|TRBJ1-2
CASSREKSGQYYGYTF
TGTGCCAGTAGCCGAGAGAAATCCGGACAGTACTATGGCTACACCTTC
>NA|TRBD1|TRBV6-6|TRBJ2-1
CASRRTGNEQFF
TGTGCCAGCAGGAGGACAGGGAATGAGCAGTTCTTC
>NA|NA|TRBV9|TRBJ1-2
CASSVSDGGYYGYTF
TGTGCCAGCAGCGTATCTGACGGCGGGTACTATGGCTACACCTTC
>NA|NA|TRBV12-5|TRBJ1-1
CASGLTGITEAFF
TGTGCTAGTGGTTTGACAGGGATCACTGAAGCTTTCTTT
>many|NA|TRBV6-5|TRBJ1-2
CASSSGVSPNYGYTF
TGTGCCAGCAGTTCGGGAGTATCGCCTAACTATGGCTACACCTTC
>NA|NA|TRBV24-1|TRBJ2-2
CATSATGTGELFF
TGTGCCACCAGTGCCACCGGTACCGGGGAGCTGTTTTTT
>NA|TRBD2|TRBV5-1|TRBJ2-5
CASSLAAIQETQYF
TGCGCCAGCAGCCTAGCGGCAATCCAAGAGACCCAGTACTTC
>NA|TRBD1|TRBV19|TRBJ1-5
CASKPGQANQPQHF
TGTGCCAGCAAACCGGGACAGGCCAATCAGCCCCAGCATTTT
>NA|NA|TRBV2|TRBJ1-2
CASSEGGFYYGYTF
TGTGCCAGCAGTGAAGGAGGGTTTTACTATGGCTACACCTTC
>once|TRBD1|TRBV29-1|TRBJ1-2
CSVGTTGVYGYTF
TGCAGCGTTGGAACGACAGGGGTCTATGGCTACACCTTC
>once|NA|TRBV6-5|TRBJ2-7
CASSQQGNEQYF
TGTGCCAGCAGCCAACAGGGTAACGAGCAGTACTTC
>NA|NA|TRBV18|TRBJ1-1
CASSPGAGNTEAFF
TGTGCCAGCTCACCAGGGGCAGGGAACACTGAAGCTTTCTTT
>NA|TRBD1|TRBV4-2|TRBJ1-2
CASRLTGGGLNYGYTF
TGTGCCAGCAGGTTGACAGGGGGCGGCCTCAACTATGGCTACACCTTC
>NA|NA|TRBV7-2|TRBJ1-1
CASSLAWEGTEAFF
TGTGCCAGCAGCTTAGCTTGGGAGGGGACTGAAGCTTTCTTT
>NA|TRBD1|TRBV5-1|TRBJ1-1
CASSLLDRAQANTEAFF
TGCGCCAGCAGCTTACTTGACAGGGCGCAGGCGAACACTGAAGCTTTCTTT
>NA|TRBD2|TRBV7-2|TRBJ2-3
CASSSRGGGVGGDTQYF
TGTGCCAGCAGCTCCCGAGGCGGGGGGGTCGGGGGAGATACGCAGTATTTT
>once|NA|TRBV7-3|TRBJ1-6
CASSLRLGSNSPLHF
TGTGCCAGCAGCTTACGACTAGGGTCCAATTCACCCCTCCACTTT
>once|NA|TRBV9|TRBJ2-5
CASSPLLTGRMETQYF
TGTGCCAGCAGCCCGCTCTTGACAGGGAGGATGGAGACCCAGTACTTC
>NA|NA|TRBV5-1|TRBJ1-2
CASSSDRTYGYTF
TGCGCCAGCAGCTCAGACAGGACCTATGGCTACACCTTC
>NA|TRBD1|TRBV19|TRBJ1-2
CASRGQGNGGYTF
TGTGCCAGTAGAGGACAGGGGAACGGTGGCTACACCTTC
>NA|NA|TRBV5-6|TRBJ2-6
CASSLGPQGSGANVLTF
TGTGCCAGCAGCTTGGGTCCCCAGGGATCTGGGGCCAACGTCCTGACTTTC
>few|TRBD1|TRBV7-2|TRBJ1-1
CASSLWGQGAAEAFF
TGTGCCAGCAGCCTTTGGGGGCAGGGGGCGGCTGAAGCTTTCTTT
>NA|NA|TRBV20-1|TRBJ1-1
CSASVGPQTAFF
TGCAGTGCTAGTGTGGGGCCTCAGACGGCTTTCTTT
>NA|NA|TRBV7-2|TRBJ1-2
CASSLARTENYGYTF
TGTGCCAGCAGCTTAGCGCGGACAGAGAACTATGGCTACACCTTC
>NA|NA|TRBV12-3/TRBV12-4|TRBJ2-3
CASRRDFTDTQYF
TGTGCCAGCAGGCGGGACTTCACAGATACGCAGTATTTT